This TCR beta chain was captured in a study of cytomegalovirus exposure and HLA in healthy donors. The CDR3 loop spans 13 amino acids. Germline V gene data show CDR1 as SSHAT and CDR2 as FNYEAQ (reference sequence). Regarding this clone: Its target is unknown. Sequence at one end of the junction differs from germline and may be a read error.

General study results and limits: One variant, a missense change in DCLRE1C, was linked in a later analysis to TCR beta V- and J-gene trimming.

The PCR made use of 60 Vbeta and 13 Jbeta primers. Using immunoSEQ multiplex PCR, the repertoire was profiled, and TCRdb retains in-frame clones only, with some absent. The data contain about 200,000 clones, about four fifths of them singletons. The chain couples TRBV7-7 to TRBJ2-7, with no clear D. The TCR originated in a man aged 30 to 39 in good health and CMV-seronegative. The specimen was PBMCs. CDR3: CASKNPRSYEQYF. CDR3 coding DNA: TGTGCTAGCAAGAACCCCCGGTCCTACGAGCAGTACTTC.